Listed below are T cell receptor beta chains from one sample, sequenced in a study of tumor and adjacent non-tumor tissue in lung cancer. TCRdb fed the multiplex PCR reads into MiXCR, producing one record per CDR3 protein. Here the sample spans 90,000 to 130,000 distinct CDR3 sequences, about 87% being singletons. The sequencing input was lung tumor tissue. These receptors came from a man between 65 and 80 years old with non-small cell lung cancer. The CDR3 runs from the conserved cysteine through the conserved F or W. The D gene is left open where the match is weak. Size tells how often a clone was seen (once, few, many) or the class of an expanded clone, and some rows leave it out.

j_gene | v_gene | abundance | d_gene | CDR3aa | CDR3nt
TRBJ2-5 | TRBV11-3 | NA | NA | CASSLDFSTTQYF | TGTGCCAGCAGCTTAGATTTTTCAACAACCCAGTACTTC
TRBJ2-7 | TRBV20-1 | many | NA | CSATPREEQYF | TGCAGTGCTACCCCAAGGGAGGAGCAGTACTTC
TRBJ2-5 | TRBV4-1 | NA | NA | CASSQQWGQETLYF | TGCGCCAGCAGTCAACAGTGGGGGCAAGAGACTCTGTACTTT
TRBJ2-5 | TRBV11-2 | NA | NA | CASSISPGISRTQYF | TGTGCTAGCAGCATTAGCCCCGGGATTAGCAGAACCCAGTACTTC
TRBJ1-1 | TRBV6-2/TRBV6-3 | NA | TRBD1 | CGSSDFQGGTEAFF | TGTGGAAGCAGTGATTTCCAGGGGGGGACTGAAGCTTTCTTT
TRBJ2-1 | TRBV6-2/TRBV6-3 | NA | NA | CASSLYSGRAVDEHFF | TGTGCCAGCAGTTTATATAGCGGACGAGCGGTCGATGAACACTTCTTC
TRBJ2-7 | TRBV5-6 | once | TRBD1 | CASSSFVRDRTYEQYF | TGCGCCAGCAGCTCCTTTGTCCGGGACAGGACCTACGAGCAGTATTTC
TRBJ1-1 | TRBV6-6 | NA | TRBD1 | CVSINQGGTEAFF | TGTGTCAGCATAAACCAGGGGGGCACTGAAGCTTTCTTT
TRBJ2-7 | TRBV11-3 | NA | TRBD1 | CASSLRQGTYEQYF | TGTGCCAGCAGCCTCCGACAGGGGACCTACGAGCAGTACTTC
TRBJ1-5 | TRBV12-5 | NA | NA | CTSAPDMNQPHHF | TGTACTAGTGCCCCGGACATGAATCAGCCCCATCACTTT
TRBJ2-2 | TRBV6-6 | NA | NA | CASSYPRSDSNTGEPFF | TGTGCCAGCAGTTACCCGCGCAGCGACAGCAACACCGGGGAGCCGTTTTTT
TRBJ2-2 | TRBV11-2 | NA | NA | CVRSLFADYNTGELIF | TGTGTCCGCAGCTTATTCGCCGACTACAACACCGGGGAGCTGATTTTT
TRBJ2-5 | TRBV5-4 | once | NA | CVSRMERYQEAQYF | TGTGTCAGCAGGATGGAGAGGTACCAAGAGGCCCAGTACTTC
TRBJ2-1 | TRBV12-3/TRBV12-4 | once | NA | CASRFGRVCRDEQFF | TGTGCCAGCAGATTTGGACGCGTATGTAGGGATGAGCAGTTCTTC
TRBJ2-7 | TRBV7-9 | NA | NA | CASNLSGYEQYF | TGTGCCAGCAACTTATCAGGTTATGAGCAGTACTTC
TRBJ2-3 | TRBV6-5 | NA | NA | CASSPSYRVNKDTQYF | TGTGCTAGCAGTCCCAGCTACAGGGTGAACAAAGATACGCAGTATTTT
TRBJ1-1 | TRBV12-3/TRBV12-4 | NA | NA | CASGLTIVTEAFF | TGTGCCAGCGGTCTGACAATCGTAACTGAAGCTTTCTTT
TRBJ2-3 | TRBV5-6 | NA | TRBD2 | CANSLDLVAGINTQYF | TGTGCCAACAGCTTAGATCTCGTAGCGGGGATAAATACGCAGTATTTT
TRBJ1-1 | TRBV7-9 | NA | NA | CASSLVTMWCLNTEAFF | TGTGCCAGCAGCTTAGTGACCATGTGGTGTTTGAACACTGAAGCTTTCTTT
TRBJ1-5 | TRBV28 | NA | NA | CASGPEARGLNQPQHF | TGTGCCAGCGGACCAGAGGCGAGGGGTCTAAATCAGCCCCAGCATTTT
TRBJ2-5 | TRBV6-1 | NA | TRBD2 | CASKGGSGVGITQYF | TGTGCCAGCAAAGGAGGTAGCGGGGTAGGGATAACCCAGTACTTC
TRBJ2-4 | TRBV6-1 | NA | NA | CASSHQENIQYF | TGTGCCAGCAGCCACCAGGAAAACATTCAATACTTC
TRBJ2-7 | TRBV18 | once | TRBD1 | CTSSIRQGLNEQYF | TGTACCAGCTCAATCCGACAGGGGTTGAACGAGCAGTACTTC
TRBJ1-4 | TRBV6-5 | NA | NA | CASRSGQGRDEKLFF | TGTGCTAGCAGATCTGGGCAGGGGAGAGATGAAAAACTGTTTTTT
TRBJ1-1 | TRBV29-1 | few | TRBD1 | CSVEQGAADTEAFF | TGCAGTGTTGAACAGGGGGCTGCTGACACTGAAGCTTTCTTT
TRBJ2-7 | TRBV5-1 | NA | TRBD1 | CVSSPPRTGPFSYEQYF | TGCGTCAGCAGCCCCCCGAGGACAGGGCCTTTCTCCTACGAGCAGTATTTC
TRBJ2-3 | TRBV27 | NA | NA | CASSFWGEQGTDTQYF | TGTGCCAGCAGTTTTTGGGGGGAGCAGGGCACAGATACGCAGTATTTT
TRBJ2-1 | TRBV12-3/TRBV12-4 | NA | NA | CASTLVSGTQQFF | TGTGCCAGCACTTTAGTTTCTGGGACCCAGCAATTCTTC
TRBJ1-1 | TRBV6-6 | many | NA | CASTSHWQAFF | TGTGCCAGCACCTCCCACTGGCAAGCTTTCTTT
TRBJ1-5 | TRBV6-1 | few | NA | CARSEIRDNLGNQPQHF | TGTGCCCGCAGTGAAATTCGGGACAATCTTGGCAATCAACCCCAGCATTTT
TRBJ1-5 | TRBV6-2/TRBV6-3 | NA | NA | CGSSSQGNQPQQF | TGTGGCAGCAGTTCTCAGGGCAATCAGCCTCAGCAGTTT
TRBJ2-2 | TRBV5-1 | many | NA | CASSLMALGTGELFF | TGCGCCAGCAGCTTGATGGCTCTCGGTACCGGGGAGCTGTTTTTT
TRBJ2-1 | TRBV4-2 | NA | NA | CASCQVNRGNEQFF | TGTGCCAGCTGTCAAGTTAATCGGGGCAATGAGCAGTTCTTC
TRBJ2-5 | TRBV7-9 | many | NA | CASSAGASGAETQYF | TGTGCCAGCAGCGCAGGGGCGTCAGGGGCTGAGACCCAGTACTTC
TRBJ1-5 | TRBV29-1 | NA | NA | CSVEEQEGQPQHF | TGTAGCGTTGAAGAACAGGAAGGGCAGCCCCAGCATTTT
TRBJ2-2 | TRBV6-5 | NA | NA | CDSSRARGRSTGELFF | TGTGACAGCAGCCGGGCCCGAGGGAGAAGCACCGGGGAGCTGTTTTTT
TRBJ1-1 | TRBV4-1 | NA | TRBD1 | CASCQDGADRGQYTEAFF | TGCGCTAGTTGCCAAGACGGTGCCGACAGGGGGCAATACACTGAAGCTTTCTTT
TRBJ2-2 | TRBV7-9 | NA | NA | CASSLGRSEHRELFF | TGTGCCAGCAGCTTAGGACGCAGCGAACACCGGGAGCTGTTTTTT
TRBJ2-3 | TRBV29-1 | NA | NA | CSVNKAADTQYF | TGCAGCGTTAATAAGGCCGCAGATACGCAGTATTTT
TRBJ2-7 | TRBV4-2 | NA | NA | CASSPPIVRGIGYVQYF | TGTGCCAGCAGCCCACCTATCGTGAGGGGAATCGGCTACGTGCAGTACTTC
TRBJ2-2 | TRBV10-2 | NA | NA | CALKPVGNTGKLFF | TGCGCCCTCAAACCAGTTGGGAACACCGGGAAGCTGTTTTTT
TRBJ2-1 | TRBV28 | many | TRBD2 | CASRGLAPNNEQFF | TGTGCCAGCCGGGGACTAGCGCCCAACAATGAGCAGTTCTTC
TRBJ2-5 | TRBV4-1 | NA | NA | CANSQQWGQETQNF | TGCGCTAACAGCCAACAGTGGGGGCAAGAGACCCAGAATTTC
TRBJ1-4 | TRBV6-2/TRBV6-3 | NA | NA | CATSLHSGWNEKLFF | TGTGCCACCAGCTTACATTCCGGATGGAATGAAAAACTGTTTTTT
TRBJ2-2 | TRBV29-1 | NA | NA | CSVDVRGGTGELFF | TGCAGCGTTGACGTAAGGGGGGGCACCGGGGAGCTGTTTTTT
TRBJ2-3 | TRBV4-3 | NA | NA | CASSQETRADTRYF | TGCGCCAGCAGCCAAGAAACTAGAGCAGATACGCGTTATTTT
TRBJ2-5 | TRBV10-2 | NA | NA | CATQGGATRGGDTHYF | TGCGCCACCCAGGGAGGTGCAACGAGGGGTGGGGACACCCACTATTTC
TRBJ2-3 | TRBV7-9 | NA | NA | CASSGDADTHYF | TGTGCCAGCTCGGGGGATGCAGATACGCACTATTTC
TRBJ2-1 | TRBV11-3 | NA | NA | CACNLDPTGGRGEQFF | TGTGCCTGCAACTTAGATCCCACGGGAGGCAGGGGTGAGCAGTTCTTC
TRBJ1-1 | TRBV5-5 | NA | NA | CAITGRVRGIEAFF | TGTGCCATCACGGGACGGGTCCGGGGCATTGAAGCTTTCTTT
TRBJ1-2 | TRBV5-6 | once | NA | CASSYPGRHNYGYTF | TGTGCCAGTAGCTATCCCGGTCGACATAACTATGGCTACACCTTC
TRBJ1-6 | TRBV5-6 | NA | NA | CANSLRCGGNSPLHF | TGTGCCAACAGCTTGAGATGTGGGGGAAATTCACCCCTCCACTTT
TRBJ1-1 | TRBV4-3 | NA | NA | CASSQDLGDGNAFF | TGCGCCAGCAGCCAAGATCTTGGGGACGGAAATGCATTCTTT